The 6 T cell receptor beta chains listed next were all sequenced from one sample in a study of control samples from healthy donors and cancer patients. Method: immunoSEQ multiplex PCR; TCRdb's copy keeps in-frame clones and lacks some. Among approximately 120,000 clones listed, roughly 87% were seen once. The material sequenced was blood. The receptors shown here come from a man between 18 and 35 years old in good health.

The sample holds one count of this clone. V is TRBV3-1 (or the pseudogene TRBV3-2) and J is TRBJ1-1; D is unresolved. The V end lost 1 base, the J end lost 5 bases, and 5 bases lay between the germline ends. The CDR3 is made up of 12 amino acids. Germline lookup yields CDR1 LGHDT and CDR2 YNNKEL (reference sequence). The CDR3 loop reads CASSQGGTEAFF. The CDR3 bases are TGTGCCAGCAGCCAAGGTGGGACTGAAGCTTTCTTT.

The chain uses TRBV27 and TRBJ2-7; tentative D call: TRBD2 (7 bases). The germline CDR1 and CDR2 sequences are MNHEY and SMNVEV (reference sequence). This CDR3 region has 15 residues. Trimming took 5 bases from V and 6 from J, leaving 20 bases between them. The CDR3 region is CASSPGTLGGGEQYF. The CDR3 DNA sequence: TGTGCCAGCAGTCCAGGGACACTTGGGGGGGGCGAGCAGTACTTC.

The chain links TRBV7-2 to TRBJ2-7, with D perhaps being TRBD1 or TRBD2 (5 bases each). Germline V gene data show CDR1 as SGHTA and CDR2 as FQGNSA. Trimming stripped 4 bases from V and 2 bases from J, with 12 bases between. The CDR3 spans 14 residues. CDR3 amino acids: CASSSTRGPYEQYF. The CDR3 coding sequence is TGTGCCAGCAGCTCAACCCGGGGCCCCTACGAGCAGTACTTC.

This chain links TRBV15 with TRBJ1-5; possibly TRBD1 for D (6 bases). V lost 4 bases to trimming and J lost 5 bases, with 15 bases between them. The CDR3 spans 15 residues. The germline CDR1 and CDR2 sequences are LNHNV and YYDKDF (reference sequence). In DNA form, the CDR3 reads TGTGCCACCAGCACCCGGACAGTCCCCGATCAGCCCCAGCATTTT. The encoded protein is CATSTRTVPDQPQHF.

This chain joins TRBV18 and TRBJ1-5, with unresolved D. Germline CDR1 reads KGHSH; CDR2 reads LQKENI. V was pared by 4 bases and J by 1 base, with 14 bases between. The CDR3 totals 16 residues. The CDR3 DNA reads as TGTGCCAGCTCACGGGCGGGAGTTAGAAGCAATCAGCCCCAGCATTTT. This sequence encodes CASSRAGVRSNQPQHF.

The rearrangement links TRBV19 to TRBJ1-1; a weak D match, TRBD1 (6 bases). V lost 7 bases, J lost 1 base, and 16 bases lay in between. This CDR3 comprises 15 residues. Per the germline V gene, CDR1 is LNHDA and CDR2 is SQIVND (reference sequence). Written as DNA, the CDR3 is TGTGCCAGTATCTTCCAGGGACATGCGAACACTGAAGCTTTCTTT. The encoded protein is CASIFQGHANTEAFF.